A selection of T cell receptor beta chains follows, all from one sample in a study of molecular identifiers for immune sequencing clone quantification. One entry per CDR3 protein results from TCRdb running MiXCR on the PCR reads. Of about 36,000 distinct CDR3 sequences in the sample, around 20% were seen once. Input material: naive CD8+ T cells from blood, with Jurkat cell RNA spiked in. The receptors come from a human donor in good health. Some libraries in this study had Jurkat cell RNA spiked in. Both conserved end residues are part of each CDR3. The D gene is left open where the match is weak. Some rows mark clone size as missing; the rest say once, few, many or name a class of expanded clone.

TRBJ2-6 | TRBV6-2/TRBV6-3 | many | - | TGTGCCAGCAGTCTCCCCGTTGGGGCCAACGTCCTGACTTTC | CASSLPVGANVLTF
TRBJ2-2 | TRBV4-2 | few | TRBD2 | TGTGCCAGCAGCCTCGGGACTAGTCTAACCGGGGAGCTGTTTTTT | CASSLGTSLTGELFF
TRBJ1-6 | TRBV28 | many | - | TGTGCCAGCAGTTCGCACCGGGACATTTATAATTCACCCCTCCACTTT | CASSSHRDIYNSPLHF
TRBJ2-4 | TRBV7-8 | - | - | TGTGCCAGCAGCTTAGGGTCTGTGATAGGGGATAGGTACTTC | CASSLGSVIGDRYF
TRBJ2-7 | TRBV2 | - | TRBD1 | TGTGCCAGCAGTGAAGGGGGACAGGGAATGGGTACCTACGAGCAGTACTTC | CASSEGGQGMGTYEQYF
TRBJ2-3 | TRBV12-3/TRBV12-4 | many | TRBD2 | TGTGCCAGCAGTTTCGGCGGGAGGGCAGATACGCAGTATTTT | CASSFGGRADTQYF
TRBJ2-7 | TRBV6-5 | - | - | TGTGCCAGCAGTTTTCAACTTGGATCCTACGAGCAGTACTTC | CASSFQLGSYEQYF
TRBJ2-1 | TRBV4-3 | many | - | TGCGCCAGCAGCCCGGGGACGGGCTATGAGCAGTTCTTC | CASSPGTGYEQFF
TRBJ2-2 | TRBV7-6 | few | TRBD1 | TGTGCCAGCAGCTTAGTCCAGGGGGCAAGCGGGGAGCTGTTTTTT | CASSLVQGASGELFF
TRBJ2-7 | TRBV28 | few | TRBD2 | TGTGCCAGCAGACCCACCCCGGGACTAAGCTACGAGCAGTACTTC | CASRPTPGLSYEQYF
TRBJ2-7 | TRBV12-5 | - | TRBD2 | TGTGCTAGTGCCCTTTCTCCCGGGCGGGAGTTTAATAAGCAGTACTTC | CASALSPGREFNKQYF
TRBJ2-1 | TRBV4-3 | many | - | TGCGCCAGCAGCCAAGTTGCGGAGGCCTTCAATGAGCAGTTCTTC | CASSQVAEAFNEQFF
TRBJ2-5 | TRBV12-3/TRBV12-4 | many | - | TGTGCCAGCAGTTTAAACACAGGGTTGGATACCCAGTACTTC | CASSLNTGLDTQYF
TRBJ2-2 | TRBV28 | many | - | TGTGCCAGCAGTTTATTCTCCGGGGAGCTGTTTTTT | CASSLFSGELFF
TRBJ1-1 | TRBV6-1 | once | - | TGTGCCAGCAGTGCCGGACCGGGAGTAGGTGAAGCTTTCTTT | CASSAGPGVGEAFF
TRBJ2-7 | TRBV5-1 | many | TRBD2 | TGCGCCAGCAGCCGGTCGGGACTAGCGGGAGCGGAGGAGCAGTACTTC | CASSRSGLAGAEEQYF
TRBJ1-4 | TRBV6-5 | many | - | TGTGCCAGCAGTCTTCCTAATGAAAAACTGTTTTTT | CASSLPNEKLFF
TRBJ2-1 | TRBV5-6 | - | - | TGTGCCAGCAGCTTTGGAACGGCCAATGAGCAGTTCTTC | CASSFGTANEQFF
TRBJ2-7 | TRBV7-9 | - | TRBD2 | TGTGCCAGCAGCCTGCCGGGGGGTTACGAGCAGTACTTC | CASSLPGGYEQYF
TRBJ2-1 | TRBV19 | many | - | TGTGCCAGTAGTATTGGGGGTGAGCAGTTCTTC | CASSIGGEQFF
TRBJ2-2 | TRBV4-3 | few | TRBD1 | TGCGCCAGCAGCCAAGCTACAGGGGCGTACACCGGGGAGCTGTTTTTT | CASSQATGAYTGELFF
TRBJ2-7 | TRBV20-1 | many | TRBD1 | TGCAGTGCTAGCACAACCGGGACAGCTATCTCCTACGAGCAGTACTTC | CSASTTGTAISYEQYF
TRBJ1-1 | TRBV11-2 | few | TRBD1 | TGTGCCAGCAGCTTAAAGGCAGGGGGGGACACTGAAGCTTTCTTT | CASSLKAGGDTEAFF
TRBJ2-6 | TRBV4-3 | - | - | TGCGCCAGCAGCCAAGGACTCCGATCCTCTGGGGCCAACGTCCCGACTTTC | CASSQGLRSSGANVPTF
TRBJ2-1 | TRBV7-6 | many | TRBD2 | TGTGCCAGCAGCCCGCGGGAGCACCACAATGAGCAGTTCTTC | CASSPREHHNEQFF
TRBJ2-7 | TRBV7-3 | few | TRBD1 | TGTGCCAGCAGTATCCCGGACAGGGGCTACGAGCAGTACTTC | CASSIPDRGYEQYF
TRBJ1-5 | TRBV5-5 | many | - | TGTGCCAGCAGCTTGGATACTACCCGGGGGCCCCAGCATTTT | CASSLDTTRGPQHF
TRBJ2-1 | TRBV29-1 | many | TRBD2 | TGCAGCGTTACGGGACTAACCTACAATGAGCAGTTCTTC | CSVTGLTYNEQFF
TRBJ1-1 | TRBV5-5 | many | - | TGTGCCAGCAGCTTGGGCGGGATGAACACTGAAGCTTTCTTT | CASSLGGMNTEAFF
TRBJ2-1 | TRBV20-1 | - | TRBD2 | TGCAGTGCTACCGGGACTAGCAGTTACAATGAGCAGTTCTTC | CSATGTSSYNEQFF